This T cell receptor beta chain originates from a study of beta chain features in type 1 diabetes. Study-wide background: All samples together contributed 100 million to 120 million sorted cells for examination.

The study reverse transcribed the entire isolated RNA, so it sequenced expressed TCRB transcripts. Libraries were prepared by immunoSEQ multiplex PCR; TCRdb keeps only in-frame clonotypes and omits some of them. This sample has some 900,000 clones, with under 20% found just once. This CDR3 contains 16 residues. The ends were cut back, 7 bases at V and 0 bases at J, with 16 bases in the middle. Input material: naive CD4+ T cells from blood. The TCR was taken from a woman between 18 and 29 years old in good health. This rearrangement joins TRBV23-1 to TRBJ1-5; unclear D gene. TRBV23-1 falls under the ORF class, with uncertain function. In nucleotides, the CDR3 is TGCGCCAGCATCCCTATACTATTTGATAGCAATCAGCCCCAGCATTTT. It translates to CASIPILFDSNQPQHF.